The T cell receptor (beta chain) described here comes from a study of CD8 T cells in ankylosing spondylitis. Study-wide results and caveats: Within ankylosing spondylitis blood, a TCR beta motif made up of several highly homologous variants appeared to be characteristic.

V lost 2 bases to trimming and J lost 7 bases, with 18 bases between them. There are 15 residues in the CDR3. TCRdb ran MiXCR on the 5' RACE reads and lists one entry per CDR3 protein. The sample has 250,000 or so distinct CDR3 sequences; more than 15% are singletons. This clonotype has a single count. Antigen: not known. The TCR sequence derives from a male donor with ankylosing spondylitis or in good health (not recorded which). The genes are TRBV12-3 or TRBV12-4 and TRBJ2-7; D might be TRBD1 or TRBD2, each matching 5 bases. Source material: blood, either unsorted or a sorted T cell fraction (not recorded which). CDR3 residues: CASSLILGDLGEQYF. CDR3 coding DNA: TGTGCCAGCAGTTTAATCCTAGGGGACCTGGGAGAGCAGTACTTC.